The clone carrying this T cell receptor (beta chain) was counted a few times. Its target is not known. Documented treatment: oral pan-JAK inhibitor, 5-10 mg twice daily. Peripheral blood, together with lesional scalp punch biopsies, was collected from alopecia areata patients. Separation by sorting yielded CD4+ and CD8+ T cells from PBMCs. This specimen comes from a study of CD8+ T cells in alopecia areata. Investigators isolated RNA and reverse transcribed it into cDNA to act as the sequencing template. Generated by immunoSEQ multiplex PCR, the TCRdb table keeps only in-frame clones and is missing some. Of 70,000 or so clones in the sample, approximately 28% were seen once. Whole-study findings and limits: One nonresponder makes the tie between baseline CD8+ expansion and response uncertain.

V lost 3 bases to trimming and J lost 3 bases, with 9 bases between them. Germline-derived CDR1 and CDR2 are KGHSH and LQKENI. The CDR3 loop spans 13 amino acids. The sample consisted of CD8+ T cells sorted from blood, taken at week 4, from a patient treated with tofacitinib. This receptor was identified in a human donor with alopecia areata. V and J are TRBV18 and TRBJ2-7, with D unresolved. CDR3: CASSPPSFYEQYF. The CDR3 bases are TGTGCCAGCTCACCTCCCTCATTCTACGAGCAGTACTTC.